This entry is about one TCR beta chain. This entry comes from a study of blood T cell repertoires in COVID-19. Study background: In each case, the material was cDNA or gDNA derived from T cells, B-cell-depleted T cells, or PBMCs.

V was cut by 3 bases and J by 5 bases, with 10 bases left in between. Looked up from germline, CDR1 is KGHSH and CDR2 is LQKENI. The CDR3 is made up of 13 amino acids. Generated by immunoSEQ multiplex PCR, the TCRdb table keeps only in-frame clones and is missing some. The sample carries under 85,000 clones, nearly 90% recorded once. This chain links TRBV18 with TRBJ2-5; D gene uncertain. This sequence originates from a man over 45 with acute or convalescent COVID-19. Sequenced material: peripheral blood. The CDR3 DNA is TGTGCCAGCTCACCCGGAGTACGGGAGACCCAGTACTTC. It encodes CASSPGVRETQYF.